The clone carrying this T cell receptor beta chain was seen at least ten times. The antigen remains undetermined. J was trimmed by 3 bases and V by 2 bases; bases with no gene match: 8. CDR3 size: 16 residues. CDR1 and CDR2 from the germline V gene are SGHTA and FQGTGA. The source of the sample is a study of CD8 T cells in ankylosing spondylitis. Notes on the study in general: According to the report, clones linked to the disease were significantly enriched in matched synovial fluid samples taken from ankylosing spondylitis patients. The study identified a TCR beta motif of fewer than 10 highly homologous variants that appeared characteristic of ankylosing spondylitis blood. Clones linked to the disease showed a CD8+ phenotype. They occurred at relatively low frequencies in peripheral blood.

With molecular barcodes, quantitative 5'-RACE was used to make the TCR beta libraries. TCRdb reanalysed the 5' RACE reads using MiXCR and keeps one entry per CDR3 protein. The repertoire holds fewer than 750,000 distinct CDR3 sequences, with 19% as singletons. This sequence originates from a male donor with ankylosing spondylitis. The source material was blood, either unsorted or a sorted T cell fraction (not recorded which). The gene calls are TRBV7-3 and TRBJ2-3; TRBD2 matches 7 bases. The DNA for the CDR3 is TGTGCCAGCAGCTTATCAATCGGCGGGGGAACAGATACGCAGTATTTT. This codes for CASSLSIGGGTDTQYF.